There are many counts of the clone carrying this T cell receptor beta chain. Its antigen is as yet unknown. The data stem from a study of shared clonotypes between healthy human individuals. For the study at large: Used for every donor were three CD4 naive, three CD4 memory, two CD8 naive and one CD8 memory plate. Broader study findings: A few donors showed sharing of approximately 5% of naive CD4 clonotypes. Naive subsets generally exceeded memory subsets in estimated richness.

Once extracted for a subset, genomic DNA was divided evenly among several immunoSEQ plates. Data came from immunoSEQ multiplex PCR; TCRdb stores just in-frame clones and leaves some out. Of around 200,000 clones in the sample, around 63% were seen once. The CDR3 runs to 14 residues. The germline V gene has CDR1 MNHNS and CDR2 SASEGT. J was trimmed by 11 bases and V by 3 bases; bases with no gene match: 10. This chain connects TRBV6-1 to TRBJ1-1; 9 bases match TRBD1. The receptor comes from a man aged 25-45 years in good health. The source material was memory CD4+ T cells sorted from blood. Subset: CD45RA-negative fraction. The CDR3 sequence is CASSDGDRVPWAFF. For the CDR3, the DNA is TGTGCCAGCAGTGACGGGGACAGGGTGCCCTGGGCTTTCTTT.